A single sample gave rise to the 27 T cell receptor beta chains below, sequenced in a study of response to subunit inactivated influenza vaccine (dated by TCRdb to the late 2010s). The library relied on RT-PCR. Sequencing relied on an Illumina HiSeq 2500. TCRdb trimmed public reads at Q25 via fastp, called clones via MiXCR and kept in-frame beta chains. Each record represents a unique CDR3 protein, reported with the most common genes and DNA among its rows. The sample table shows 530,000 or so distinct CDR3 sequences, and 12% to 15% are seen once. Approximately 12% of the sample is held by the ten biggest clonotypes. The source material was PBMCs from blood, sampled about 13 days after vaccination. The receptors derive from a man between 45 and 60 years old who received an inactivated influenza vaccine. Donor details come from another sample of the same person, matched by shared clones.

This clonotype was counted a few times. The chain couples TRBV5-4 to TRBJ2-5; TRBD2 matches 13 bases. The CDR3 has 17 residues. J was trimmed by 4 bases and V by 5 bases; bases with no gene match: 11. Germline V gene sequence: CDR1 SGHNT, CDR2 YYREEE (reference sequence). The CDR3 DNA follows: TGTGCCAGCAGAAGGACTAGCGGGGGCTCCGGGGGAGAGACCCAGTACTTC. Translation: CASRRTSGGSGGETQYF.

This chain connects TRBV6-1 to TRBJ2-3, with a weak D call TRBD2 (5 bases). The CDR3 runs to 13 residues. With 5 bases removed from V and 4 bases from J, the gap between germline ends came to 10 bases. Germline-derived CDR1 and CDR2 are MNHNS and SASEGT. CDR3 coding DNA: TGTGCCAGCAGTCTCAAGGAGGCAGATACGCAGTATTTT. Protein: CASSLKEADTQYF.

The table lists this clonotype with many counts. The chain employs TRBV10-3 and TRBJ2-1, with 10 bases fitting TRBD2. The junction had 1 base not matched to a gene; V was cut back by 3 bases and J by 5 bases. Germline V gene data show CDR1 as ENHRY and CDR2 as SYGVKD. The CDR3 is made up of 14 amino acids. Written as DNA, the CDR3 is TGTGCCATCAGTGAACTAGCGGGAAACAATGAGCAGTTCTTC. It translates to CAISELAGNNEQFF.

This chain links TRBV9 with TRBJ2-2; a weak D match, TRBD1 (5 bases). Germline V gene data show CDR1 as SGDLS and CDR2 as YYNGEE. CDR3 length: 15 residues. V lost 0 bases, J lost 3 bases, and 9 bases lay in between. The CDR3 spells CASSVGQRDTGELFF. As DNA, the CDR3 is TGTGCCAGCAGCGTAGGACAGCGAGACACCGGGGAGCTGTTTTTT.

The J gene is TRBJ2-7, the V gene TRBV3-1; D uncertain. V was pared by 1 base and J by 3 bases, with 7 bases between. Per the germline V gene, CDR1 is LGHDT and CDR2 is YNNKEL (reference sequence). The CDR3 extends over 13 amino acids. The CDR3 DNA sequence: TGTGCCAGCAGCCAAGGAGTGAGCTACGAGCAGTACTTC. Translated, it gives CASSQGVSYEQYF.

This chain joins TRBV14 and TRBJ1-1, with D hard to call. The CDR3 consists of 13 residues. Germline V gene lookup returns CDR1 SGHDN and CDR2 FVKESK. V was pared by 9 bases and J by 0 bases, with 11 bases between. In DNA, the CDR3 is TGTGCCAGTAGTTCTTGTATGAACACTGAAGCTTTCTTT. This codes for CASSSCMNTEAFF. Combining the CDR3 with reference TRBV14 and TRBJ1-1 gives the whole variable domain EAGVTQFPSHSVIEKGQTVTLRCDPISGHDNLYWYRRVMGKEIKFLLHFVKESKQDESGMPNNRFLAERTGGTYSTLKVQPAELEDSGVYFCASSSCMNTEAFFGQGTRLTVV.

In its sample, this clonotype was seen a few times. CDR3 bases: TGCGCCAGCAGCTTGGCTACAGGGAGCACCGGGGAGCTGTTTTTT. It codes for CASSLATGSTGELFF. The chain couples TRBV5-1 to TRBJ2-2, with a weak D call TRBD1 (6 bases). Per germline, CDR1 SGHRS and CDR2 YFSETQ. Trimming took off 0 bases at V and 4 bases at J, with 10 bases between the two ends. The CDR3 loop spans 15 amino acids.

The table lists this clonotype with a few counts. This chain joins TRBV6-5 and TRBJ1-6, with no clear D. Germline V CDR1 and CDR2: MNHEY, SVGAGI. V lost 2 bases, J lost 6 bases, and 14 bases lay in between. CDR3 length: 16 residues. CDR3 amino acids: CASSYTTLKANSPLHF. CDR3 bases: TGTGCCAGCAGTTACACCACTCTGAAGGCTAATTCACCCCTCCACTTT.

In its sample, this clonotype was seen a few times. The chain employs TRBV25-1 and TRBJ2-1, with D possibly being TRBD2 (6 bases). This CDR3 contains 18 residues. Trimming pared 4 bases from V and 0 bases from J, leaving 19 bases between. Looked up from germline, CDR1 is MGHDK and CDR2 is SYGVNS. CDR3: CASSANWGRSSSYNEQFF. CDR3 sequence (DNA): TGTGCCAGCAGTGCGAACTGGGGGAGGTCGAGCTCCTACAATGAGCAGTTCTTC.

This clonotype was detected only a few times. The chain joins TRBV6-2 or TRBV6-3 to TRBJ2-5; possible D gene TRBD2, 5 bases. V dropped 6 bases and J dropped 4 bases, with 24 bases sitting between them. The CDR3 consists of 17 residues. Germline CDR1 MNHEY, CDR2 SVGEGT. Here the CDR3 reads CASSPRGEGWFAETQYF. The CDR3 bases are TGTGCCAGCAGCCCCCGGGGAGAGGGCTGGTTTGCAGAGACCCAGTACTTC.

The rearrangement uses TRBV5-1 and TRBJ2-1, with D maybe TRBD2 (5 bases). Germline V gene lookup returns CDR1 SGHRS and CDR2 YFSETQ. This CDR3 comprises 12 residues. V lost 4 bases and J 10 bases, leaving 12 bases between the germline ends. This CDR3 reads CASSIYREEQFF. CDR3 nucleotide sequence: TGCGCCAGCAGCATCTACCGGGAAGAGCAGTTCTTC.

The genes are TRBV20-1 and TRBJ2-7; D perhaps matches TRBD1 (5 bases). From germline, CDR1 is DFQATT and CDR2 SNEGSKA (reference sequence). There are 16 residues in the CDR3. V lost 0 bases and J 2 bases, leaving 17 bases between the germline ends. The CDR3 DNA follows: TGCAGTGCTAGAGAAGGGCAGGGAACCTTTGCCTACGAGCAGTACTTC. It yields the protein CSAREGQGTFAYEQYF.

Many counts were recorded for this clonotype. This chain uses TRBV2 with TRBJ1-5; TRBD1 agrees at 8 bases. CDR3 size: 14 residues. Germline trimming cut 8 bases from V and 7 bases from J; bases unmatched to any gene: 10. Germline V gene lookup returns CDR1 SNHLY and CDR2 FYNNEI. The CDR3 bases are TGTGCCAGCCGCTGGACAGGGCAGGAGCAGCCCCAGCATTTT. Amino acid sequence: CASRWTGQEQPQHF.

There are a few counts of this clonotype. The chain carries TRBV18 and TRBJ2-3, with 9 nucleotides matching TRBD2. Germline V gives CDR1 KGHSH, CDR2 LQKENI. CDR3 size: 17 residues. V shed 3 bases, J shed 4 bases, and the junction held 11 bases outside the gene matches. CDR3 residues: CASSPLIPAGGADTQYF. The CDR3 bases are TGTGCCAGCTCACCTCTAATTCCCGCGGGGGGGGCAGATACGCAGTATTTT. Combining the CDR3 with reference TRBV18 and TRBJ2-3 gives the whole variable domain NAGVMQNPRHLVRRRGQEARLRCSPMKGHSHVYWYRQLPEEGLKFMVYLQKENIIDESGMPKERFSAEFPKEGPSILRIQQVVRGDSAAYFCASSPLIPAGGADTQYFGPGTRLTVL.

The chain has TRBV2 and TRBJ1-1, with 7 bases lining up with TRBD1. Losses at the gene ends were 7 bases for V and 0 bases for J; bases not matched to a gene: 5. Germline V gene sequence: CDR1 SNHLY, CDR2 FYNNEI. This CDR3 region has 14 residues. In nucleotides, the CDR3 is TGTGCCAGCAACCAGGACAGGCTGAACACTGAAGCTTTCTTT. Encoded protein: CASNQDRLNTEAFF.

Here the CDR3 reads CASSLRDQPQHF. The DNA of the CDR3 is TGTGCCAGCAGCCTACGCGATCAGCCCCAGCATTTT. The V and J genes are TRBV7-2 and TRBJ1-5; D uncertain. V gave up 5 bases and J gave up 5 bases, with 7 bases separating them. The CDR3 spans 12 residues. CDR1 and CDR2 (germline): SGHTA, FQGNSA.

The rearrangement uses TRBV18 and TRBJ2-2; D not certain. Trimming removed 6 bases at V and 4 bases at J, with 12 bases between. This CDR3 is built from 14 residues. CDR1 KGHSH and CDR2 LQKENI come from the germline V gene. In nucleotides, the CDR3 is TGTGCCAGCTCGCGCTCAGAACTCACCGGGGAGCTGTTTTTT. Translated: CASSRSELTGELFF.

This clonotype has only a few counts. The chain uses TRBV10-1 and TRBJ1-2; TRBD1 is a possible D gene (5 bases). V was shortened by 10 bases and J by 5 bases, with 17 bases between the two germline ends. Germline CDR1 reads WNHNN; CDR2 reads SYGVQD (reference sequence). The CDR3 has 13 residues. In DNA form, the CDR3 reads TGCGCCACGACCCCCAGGGTCGGTTATGGCTACACCTTC. Its translation is CATTPRVGYGYTF.

The chain has TRBV10-3 and TRBJ1-5; no clear D. With 2 bases removed from V and 0 bases from J, the gap between germline ends came to 2 bases. Germline V gives CDR1 ENHRY, CDR2 SYGVKD. The CDR3 totals 13 residues. The CDR3 DNA is TGTGCCATCAGTGAGATTAGCAATCAGCCCCAGCATTTT. Translating gives CAISEISNQPQHF.

The sample holds a few counts of this clonotype. The J gene is TRBJ2-5, the V gene TRBV20-1, with 9 bases aligning to TRBD2. From germline, CDR1 is DFQATT and CDR2 SNEGSKA (reference sequence). The V segment lost 5 bases and the J segment 5 bases; nucleotides outside the gene matches: 12. The CDR3 sequence is 15 residues long. The CDR3 nucleotides read TGCAGTGCTCCCCCACCGGGACTAGCTGGGGAGACCCAGTACTTC. It yields the protein CSAPPPGLAGETQYF.

This clonotype turned up a few times. This chain links TRBV20-1 with TRBJ1-5; no clear D. The CDR3 totals 13 residues. The V end was cut by 6 bases, the J end by 5 bases, with 14 bases between. The germline V gene encodes CDR1 DFQATT and CDR2 SNEGSKA (reference sequence). The CDR3 sequence is CSAIRATDQPQHF. CDR3 bases: TGCAGTGCGATCCGGGCCACCGATCAGCCCCAGCATTTT.

The chain couples TRBV27 to TRBJ2-7, with 12 positions matching TRBD2. Germline CDR1 MNHEY, CDR2 SMNVEV (reference sequence). V lost 5 bases to trimming and J lost 4 bases; unmatched junction nucleotides: 6. The CDR3 runs 15 residues. In DNA, the CDR3 is TGTGCCAGCAGTAACAGACTAGCGGGAGTTTACGAGCAGTACTTC. It yields the protein CASSNRLAGVYEQYF.

This clonotype was detected only a few times. V and J are TRBV4-3 and TRBJ2-5; weak D call: TRBD2 (6 bases). The V end lost 3 bases, the J end lost 0 bases, and 11 bases lay between the germline ends. The CDR3 totals 15 residues. CDR1 LGHNA and CDR2 YSLEER come from the germline V gene. CDR3 protein: CASSQNTGDQETQYF. CDR3 nucleotide sequence: TGCGCCAGCAGCCAGAATACGGGGGACCAAGAGACCCAGTACTTC.

The gene calls are TRBV20-1 and TRBJ1-2, with D uncertain. The germline CDR1 and CDR2 sequences are DFQATT and SNEGSKA (reference sequence). Trimming pared 3 bases from V and 4 bases from J, leaving 12 bases between. The CDR3 has 13 residues. The chain's CDR3 is CSARVGSGYGYTF. CDR3 coding DNA: TGCAGTGCTAGGGTAGGGTCGGGCTATGGCTACACCTTC.

The chain is built from TRBV18 and TRBJ2-5; D uncertain. This CDR3 comprises 14 residues. V lost 3 bases and J lost 5, with 13 bases in between. The germline V gene has CDR1 KGHSH and CDR2 LQKENI. The CDR3 coding sequence is TGTGCCAGCTCACCGCCAGCTAGTAGGGAGACCCAGTACTTC. Its translation is CASSPPASRETQYF.

The rearrangement uses TRBV29-1 and TRBJ2-4; D call uncertain. CDR1 and CDR2 from the germline V gene are SQVTM and ANQGSEA. V lost 7 bases to trimming and J lost 0 bases, with 7 bases between them. The CDR3 is made up of 12 amino acids. CDR3 sequence (DNA): TGCAGCGGTACAGTAGCCAAAAACATTCAGTACTTC. Amino acid sequence: CSGTVAKNIQYF.

The gene calls are TRBV20-1 and TRBJ1-2, with D tentatively TRBD1 (5 bases). V shed 6 bases and J shed 3 bases, with 17 bases lying between them. The CDR3 is 14 amino acids. From germline, CDR1 is DFQATT and CDR2 SNEGSKA (reference sequence). The CDR3 DNA follows: TGCAGTGCCACAGGTGTACAGTTTGACTATGGCTACACCTTC. Amino acid sequence: CSATGVQFDYGYTF.